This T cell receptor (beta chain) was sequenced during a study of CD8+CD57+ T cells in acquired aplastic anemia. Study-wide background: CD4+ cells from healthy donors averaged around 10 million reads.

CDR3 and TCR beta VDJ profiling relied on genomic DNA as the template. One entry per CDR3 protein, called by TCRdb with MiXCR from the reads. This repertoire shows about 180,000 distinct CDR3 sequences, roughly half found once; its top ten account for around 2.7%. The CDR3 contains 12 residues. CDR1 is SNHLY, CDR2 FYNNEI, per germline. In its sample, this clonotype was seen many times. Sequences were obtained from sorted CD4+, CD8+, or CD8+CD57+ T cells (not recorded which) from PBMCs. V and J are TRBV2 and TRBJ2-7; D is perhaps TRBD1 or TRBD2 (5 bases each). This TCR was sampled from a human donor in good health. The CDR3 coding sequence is TGTGCGACCGGGACGGGGACCTACGAGCAGTACTTC. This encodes CATGTGTYEQYF.